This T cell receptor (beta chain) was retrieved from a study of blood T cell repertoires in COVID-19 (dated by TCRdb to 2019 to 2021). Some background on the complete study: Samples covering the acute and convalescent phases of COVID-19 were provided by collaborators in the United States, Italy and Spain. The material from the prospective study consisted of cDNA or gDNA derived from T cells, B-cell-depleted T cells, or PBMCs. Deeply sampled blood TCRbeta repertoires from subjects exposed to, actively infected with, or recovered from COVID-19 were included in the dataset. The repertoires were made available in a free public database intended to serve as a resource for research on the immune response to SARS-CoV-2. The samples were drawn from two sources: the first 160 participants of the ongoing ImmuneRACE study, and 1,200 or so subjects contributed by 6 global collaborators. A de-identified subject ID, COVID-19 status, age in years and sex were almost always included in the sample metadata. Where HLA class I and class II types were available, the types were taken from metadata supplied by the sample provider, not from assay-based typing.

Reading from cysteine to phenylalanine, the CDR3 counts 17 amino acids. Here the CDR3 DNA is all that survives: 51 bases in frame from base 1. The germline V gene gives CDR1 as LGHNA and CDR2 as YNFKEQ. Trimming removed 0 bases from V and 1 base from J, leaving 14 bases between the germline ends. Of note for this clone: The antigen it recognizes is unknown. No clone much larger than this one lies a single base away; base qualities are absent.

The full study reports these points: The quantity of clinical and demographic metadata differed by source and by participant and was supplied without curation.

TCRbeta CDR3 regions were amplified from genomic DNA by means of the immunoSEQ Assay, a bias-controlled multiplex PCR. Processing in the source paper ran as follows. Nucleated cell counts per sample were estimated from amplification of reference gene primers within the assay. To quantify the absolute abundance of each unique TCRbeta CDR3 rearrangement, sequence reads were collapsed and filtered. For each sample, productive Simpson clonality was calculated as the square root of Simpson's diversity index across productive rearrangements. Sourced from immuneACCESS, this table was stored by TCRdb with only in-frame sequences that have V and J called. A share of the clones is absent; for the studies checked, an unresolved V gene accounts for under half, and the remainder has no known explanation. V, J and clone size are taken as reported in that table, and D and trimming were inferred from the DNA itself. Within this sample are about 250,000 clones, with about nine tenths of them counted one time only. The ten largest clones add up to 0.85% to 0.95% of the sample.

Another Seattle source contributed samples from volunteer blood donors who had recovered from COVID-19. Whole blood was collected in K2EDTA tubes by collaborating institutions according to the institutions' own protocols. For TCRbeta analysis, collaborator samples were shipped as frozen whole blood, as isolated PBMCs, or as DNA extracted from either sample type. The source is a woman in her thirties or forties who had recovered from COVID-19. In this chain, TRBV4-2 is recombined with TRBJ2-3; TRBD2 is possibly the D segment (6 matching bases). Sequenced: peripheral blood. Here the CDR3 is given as CASSQDAAGSGTDTQYF. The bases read TGTGCCAGCAGCCAAGATGCCGCGGGATCTGGCACAGATACGCAGTATTTT.